The clone carrying this TCR beta chain was counted many times. With a J-beta primer mix and a sample-barcoded 5' primer, a second PCR ran about 7 to 11 cycles. Each TCR beta cDNA got a 12-nucleotide random molecular identifier. TCRdb re-analysed the 5' RACE reads in MiXCR, keeping a single row per CDR3 protein. The sample lists 750,000 to 950,000 distinct CDR3 sequences; less than 70% were seen once. The CDR3 covers 13 residues. Germline CDR1 SQVTM, CDR2 ANQGSEA. Trimming removed 4 bases at V and 2 bases at J, with 10 bases between. These data come from a study of blood T cells in healthy people across ages. Healthy Caucasian individuals from Russia aged about 6 to 100 were enrolled as donors. Each sample provided at least 5 micrograms of extracted total RNA.

This rearrangement joins TRBV29-1 to TRBJ2-3; no firm D call. This TCR derives from an elderly man in good health. Input material: blood. The CDR3 DNA reads TGCAGCGTTGCCCAACCGTACACAGATACGCAGTATTTT. Protein product: CSVAQPYTDTQYF.